This T cell receptor beta chain was sequenced for a study of tumor-infiltrating lymphocytes in oesophageal squamous cell carcinoma. Germline CDR1 and CDR2: SNHLY and FYNNEI. V lost 4 bases, J lost 6 bases, and 9 bases lay in between. This CDR3 comprises 13 residues. In TCRdb, the PCR reads were re-called with MiXCR into one record per CDR3 protein. The sample lists some 12,000 distinct CDR3 sequences, roughly three fifths occurring once. The sample holds many counts of this clonotype. The receptor's source is a female donor with esophageal squamous cell carcinoma. The chain uses TRBV2 and TRBJ2-2, with a possible D match to TRBD1 (6 bases). Material for sequencing was esophageal tumor tissue. Here the CDR3 reads CASSVGTSGELFF. The CDR3, as DNA: TGTGCCAGCAGTGTAGGGACATCCGGGGAGCTGTTTTTT. Complete variable domain (other parts from reference TRBV2 and TRBJ2-2): EPEVTQTPSHQVTQMGQEVILRCVPISNHLYFYWYRQILGQKVEFLVSFYNNEISEKSEIFDDQFSVERPDGSNFTLKIRSTKLEDSAMYFCASSVGTSGELFFGEGSRLTVL.